These T cell receptor beta chains were read from a single sample in a study of OX40 agonist ivuxolimab in advanced cancers. Assay: immunoSEQ multiplex PCR; the TCRdb copy retains only in-frame clones and omits some. The profile shows tens of thousands of clones, roughly 83% of them singletons. The source was CD4+ or CD8+ T cells sorted from blood, collected in a trial of the OX40 agonist ivuxolimab. All receptors come from an adult with an advanced solid tumor such as melanoma, head and neck, liver or kidney cancer. CDR3s include the opening cysteine and the closing phenylalanine or tryptophan. A D gene is named only where the DNA matches it firmly. For some rows the clone size is stated as once, few or many, or as a class when expanded; others skip it.

V	D	J	size	CDR3	DNA
TRBV5-4	-	TRBJ2-1	-	CASSLEGPPLSYNEQFF	TGTGCCAGCAGCTTGGAAGGGCCGCCTCTCTCCTACAATGAGCAGTTCTTC
TRBV30	-	TRBJ2-7	-	CAWSPDRDEQYF	TGTGCCTGGAGTCCCGACCGAGACGAGCAGTACTTC
TRBV6-5	-	TRBJ2-4	-	CASAEQNIQYF	TGTGCCAGCGCCGAACAGAACATTCAGTACTTC
TRBV10-3	-	TRBJ2-2	-	CAISRQGSGNTGELFF	TGTGCCATCAGCAGACAGGGTAGCGGAAACACCGGGGAGCTGTTTTTT
TRBV7-2	-	TRBJ2-4	-	CASSFGLRDIQYF	TGTGCCAGCAGCTTCGGGCTACGAGACATTCAGTACTTC
TRBV28	-	TRBJ1-4	-	CASKQGREKLFF	TGTGCCAGCAAGCAGGGTCGAGAAAAACTGTTTTTT
TRBV21-1	-	TRBJ2-7	-	CASSGGTGEQYF	TGTGCCAGCAGCGGGGGGACTGGAGAGCAGTACTTC
TRBV2	-	TRBJ2-1	-	CASLPTERWNEQFF	TGTGCCAGCCTACCGACCGAACGGTGGAATGAGCAGTTCTTC
TRBV10-3	TRBD2	TRBJ2-1	-	CAISYSGTSGYNEQFF	TGTGCCATCAGTTATTCCGGGACTAGCGGATACAATGAGCAGTTCTTC
TRBV9	TRBD2	TRBJ2-3	few	CASSVALRGGGDTQYF	TGTGCCAGCAGCGTAGCTTTGCGGGGGGGCGGAGATACGCAGTATTTT
TRBV5-1	-	TRBJ1-6	few	CASSSVLDSPLHF	TGCGCCAGCAGCTCAGTGTTAGATTCACCCCTCCACTTT
TRBV28	-	TRBJ2-1	-	CASSLSGRSYNEQFF	TGTGCCAGCAGTTTAAGCGGACGCTCCTACAATGAGCAGTTCTTC
TRBV18	-	TRBJ2-1	-	CASSPPTEGEQFF	TGTGCCAGCTCACCACCGACGGAGGGTGAGCAGTTCTTC